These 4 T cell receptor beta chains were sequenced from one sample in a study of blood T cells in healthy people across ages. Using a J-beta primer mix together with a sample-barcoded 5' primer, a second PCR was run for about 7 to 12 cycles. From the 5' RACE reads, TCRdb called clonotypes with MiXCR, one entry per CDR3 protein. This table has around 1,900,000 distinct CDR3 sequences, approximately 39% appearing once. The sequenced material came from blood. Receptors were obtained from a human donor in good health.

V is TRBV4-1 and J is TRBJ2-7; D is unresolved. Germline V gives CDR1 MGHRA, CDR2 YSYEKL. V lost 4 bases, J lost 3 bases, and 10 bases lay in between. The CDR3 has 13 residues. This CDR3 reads CASSRMDLYEQYF. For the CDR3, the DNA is TGCGCCAGCAGCCGGATGGACCTCTACGAGCAGTACTTC.

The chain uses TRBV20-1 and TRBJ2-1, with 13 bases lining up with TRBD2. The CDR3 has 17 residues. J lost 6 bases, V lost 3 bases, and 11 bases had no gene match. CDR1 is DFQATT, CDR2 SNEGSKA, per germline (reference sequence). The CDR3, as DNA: TGCAGTGCTAGCCCGGGACTAGCGGGGCTAATTCTCAATGAGCAGTTCTTC. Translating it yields CSASPGLAGLILNEQFF.

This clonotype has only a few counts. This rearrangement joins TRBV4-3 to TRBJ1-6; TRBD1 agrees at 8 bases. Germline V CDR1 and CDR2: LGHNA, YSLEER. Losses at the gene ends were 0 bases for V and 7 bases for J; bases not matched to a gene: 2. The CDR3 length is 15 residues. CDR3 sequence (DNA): TGCGCCAGCAGCCAAGAGGGACAGGCCAATTCACCCCTCCACTTT. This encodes CASSQEGQANSPLHF.

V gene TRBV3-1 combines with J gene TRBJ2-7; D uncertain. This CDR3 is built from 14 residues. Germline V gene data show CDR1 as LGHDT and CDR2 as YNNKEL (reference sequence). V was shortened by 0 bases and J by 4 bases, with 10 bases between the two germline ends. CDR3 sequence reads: CASSQDWADYEQYF. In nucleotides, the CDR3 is TGTGCCAGCAGCCAAGATTGGGCAGATTACGAGCAGTACTTC.